This is a list of T cell receptor beta chains from one sample in a study of cytomegalovirus exposure and HLA in healthy donors. TCRdb's table, derived via immunoSEQ multiplex PCR, lists solely in-frame clones and lacks some. The sample contains 160,000 or so clones, 78% of which appear only once. Specimen: PBMCs. The source of these receptors is a male donor in good health and CMV-seronegative. Each CDR3 is given with its conserved first and last residue. The D gene is left open where the match is weak. The listing skips clone size in some rows; elsewhere it reads once, few, many or a size class.

abundance: NA; v_gene: TRBV7-8; d_gene: TRBD1; j_gene: TRBJ2-7; CDR3nt: TGTGCCAGCAGCAACCGGGACAGGGGCTACGAGCAGTACTTC; CDR3aa: CASSNRDRGYEQYF
abundance: NA; v_gene: TRBV4-2; d_gene: TRBD1; j_gene: TRBJ2-7; CDR3nt: TGTGCCAGCAGCCAAGAAGCGGCCGGGACAGCTGAGCAGTACTTC; CDR3aa: CASSQEAAGTAEQYF
abundance: NA; v_gene: TRBV14; d_gene: NA; j_gene: TRBJ2-1; CDR3nt: TGTGCCAGCAGCCCCAGGACTCGGCCAGAGTTCTTC; CDR3aa: CASSPRTRPEFF
abundance: NA; v_gene: TRBV7-6; d_gene: TRBD1; j_gene: TRBJ1-4; CDR3nt: TGTGCCAGCAGCCCACGACAGGGAAGACGCGGGGAAAAACTGTTTTTT; CDR3aa: CASSPRQGRRGEKLFF
abundance: NA; v_gene: TRBV27; d_gene: TRBD2; j_gene: TRBJ2-1; CDR3nt: TGTGCCAGCAGCGATACTAGCGGGAGGTTATACAATGAGCAGTTCTTC; CDR3aa: CASSDTSGRLYNEQFF
abundance: NA; v_gene: TRBV7-2; d_gene: TRBD1; j_gene: TRBJ2-3; CDR3nt: TGTGCCAGCAGATATACAGGGGGCCTCACAGATACGCAGTATTTT; CDR3aa: CASRYTGGLTDTQYF
abundance: NA; v_gene: TRBV28; d_gene: NA; j_gene: TRBJ2-5; CDR3nt: TGTGCCAGCACCTTCCGTGGTAGTTGGGAGACCCAGTACTTC; CDR3aa: CASTFRGSWETQYF
abundance: NA; v_gene: TRBV18; d_gene: NA; j_gene: TRBJ1-4; CDR3nt: TGTGCCAGCTCACCGACAGCAACTAATGAAAAACTGTTTTTT; CDR3aa: CASSPTATNEKLFF
abundance: NA; v_gene: TRBV6-1; d_gene: NA; j_gene: TRBJ2-7; CDR3nt: TGTGCCAGCAGTGATGTCACGGCCTACGAGCAGTACTTC; CDR3aa: CASSDVTAYEQYF
abundance: NA; v_gene: TRBV4-3; d_gene: TRBD1; j_gene: TRBJ1-2; CDR3nt: TGCGCCAGCAGCCAGGGGACAGGAGTGAACTATGGCTACACCTTC; CDR3aa: CASSQGTGVNYGYTF
abundance: NA; v_gene: TRBV7-6; d_gene: NA; j_gene: TRBJ2-7; CDR3nt: TGTGCCAGCAGCCCCCAAGGGGCCCAGGCCACCTACGAGCAGTACTTC; CDR3aa: CASSPQGAQATYEQYF
abundance: NA; v_gene: TRBV11-2; d_gene: NA; j_gene: TRBJ2-2; CDR3nt: TGTGCCAGCAGCTTAGAAGGGACAGCGGGCACCGGGGAGCTGTTTTTT; CDR3aa: CASSLEGTAGTGELFF
abundance: NA; v_gene: TRBV28; d_gene: TRBD1; j_gene: TRBJ1-2; CDR3nt: TGTGCCAGCAGTTTACCGGGACAGAGTAGGGCGGGCTACACCTTC; CDR3aa: CASSLPGQSRAGYTF
abundance: NA; v_gene: TRBV25-1; d_gene: NA; j_gene: TRBJ2-1; CDR3nt: TGTGCCAGCAGTGAAACCTTACAAGACTACAATGAGCAGTTCTTC; CDR3aa: CASSETLQDYNEQFF
abundance: NA; v_gene: TRBV11-2; d_gene: NA; j_gene: TRBJ1-2; CDR3nt: TGTGCCAGCAGCTTGATCGAGACTTATGGCTACACCTTC; CDR3aa: CASSLIETYGYTF
abundance: NA; v_gene: TRBV2; d_gene: TRBD1; j_gene: TRBJ2-2; CDR3nt: TGTGCCAGCAGTGCCACCGGGACAGGGGTGGATTTTGGGACCGGGGAGCTGTTTTTT; CDR3aa: CASSATGTGVDFGTGELFF
abundance: NA; v_gene: TRBV6-5; d_gene: TRBD1; j_gene: TRBJ2-7; CDR3nt: TGTGCCAGCAGTGGACAGGGGATCTACGAGCAGTACTTC; CDR3aa: CASSGQGIYEQYF
abundance: once; v_gene: TRBV6-1; d_gene: NA; j_gene: TRBJ2-7; CDR3nt: TGTGCCAGCAGTGTCGCTCTAGGGGTTGTCTCCTACGAGCAGTACTTC; CDR3aa: CASSVALGVVSYEQYF
abundance: NA; v_gene: TRBV6-6; d_gene: TRBD1; j_gene: TRBJ2-2; CDR3nt: TGTGCCAGCAGCACGGGACAGGGGGTATCTTCCGGGGAGCTGTTTTTT; CDR3aa: CASSTGQGVSSGELFF
abundance: NA; v_gene: TRBV11-2; d_gene: TRBD2; j_gene: TRBJ2-1; CDR3nt: TGTGCCAGCAGCAATAGCGGGAACAGAAATGAGCAGTTCTTC; CDR3aa: CASSNSGNRNEQFF
abundance: NA; v_gene: TRBV14; d_gene: NA; j_gene: TRBJ1-2; CDR3nt: TGTGCCAGCAGCCAAGACGGGGGGCTTTACTATGGCTACACCTTC; CDR3aa: CASSQDGGLYYGYTF
abundance: NA; v_gene: TRBV5-1; d_gene: NA; j_gene: TRBJ2-5; CDR3nt: TGCGCCAGCAGGGGACTCGGGGAGACCCAGTACTTC; CDR3aa: CASRGLGETQYF
abundance: NA; v_gene: TRBV29-1; d_gene: TRBD1; j_gene: TRBJ2-2; CDR3nt: TGCAGCGGTGGACAGGGTTACCCCGGGGAGCTGTTTTTT; CDR3aa: CSGGQGYPGELFF
abundance: NA; v_gene: TRBV12-5; d_gene: NA; j_gene: TRBJ2-3; CDR3nt: TGTGCTAGTGGTTTGGTCCTACGGGTTGTGGGAGATACGCAGTATTTT; CDR3aa: CASGLVLRVVGDTQYF
abundance: NA; v_gene: TRBV11-1; d_gene: TRBD2; j_gene: TRBJ2-5; CDR3nt: TGTGCCAGCAGCCCGACTAGCGGGGGATCTGTGGAGACCCAGTACTTC; CDR3aa: CASSPTSGGSVETQYF
abundance: NA; v_gene: TRBV6-5; d_gene: NA; j_gene: TRBJ2-7; CDR3nt: TGTGCCAGCAGTCCCGACAGGTACGAGCAGTACTTC; CDR3aa: CASSPDRYEQYF
abundance: NA; v_gene: TRBV19; d_gene: NA; j_gene: TRBJ1-2; CDR3nt: TGTGCCAGCCAGGACACCTACTATGGCTACACCTTC; CDR3aa: CASQDTYYGYTF
abundance: NA; v_gene: TRBV7-9; d_gene: NA; j_gene: TRBJ2-7; CDR3nt: TGTGCCAGCAGCTTAGCGACGGGCTACGAGCAGTACTTC; CDR3aa: CASSLATGYEQYF
abundance: NA; v_gene: TRBV5-1; d_gene: TRBD1; j_gene: TRBJ1-4; CDR3nt: TGCGCCAGCAGTCCACAGGGGGCTAGTGAAAAACTGTTTTTT; CDR3aa: CASSPQGASEKLFF
abundance: NA; v_gene: TRBV7-2; d_gene: NA; j_gene: TRBJ2-7; CDR3nt: TGTGCCAGCAGCTTAGAATGGGGACATGAGTACGAGCAGTACTTC; CDR3aa: CASSLEWGHEYEQYF
abundance: NA; v_gene: TRBV5-6; d_gene: TRBD2; j_gene: TRBJ2-4; CDR3nt: TGTGCCAGCAGCTTCTGGCCGGGGGGAGACATTCAGTACTTC; CDR3aa: CASSFWPGGDIQYF
abundance: NA; v_gene: TRBV13; d_gene: NA; j_gene: TRBJ2-1; CDR3nt: TGTGCCAGCAGCTTTGCGAGGTCTCCCCTCCAAAATGAGCAGTTCTTC; CDR3aa: CASSFARSPLQNEQFF
abundance: NA; v_gene: TRBV5-1; d_gene: NA; j_gene: TRBJ2-7; CDR3nt: TGCGCCAGCAGCACAGGACCCTCCGACGAGCAGTACTTC; CDR3aa: CASSTGPSDEQYF
abundance: NA; v_gene: TRBV5-4; d_gene: TRBD2; j_gene: TRBJ2-7; CDR3nt: TGTGCCAGCAGCTTGGCTGGCGGGGGGTTATACGAGCAGTACTTC; CDR3aa: CASSLAGGGLYEQYF
abundance: NA; v_gene: TRBV30; d_gene: TRBD2; j_gene: TRBJ2-7; CDR3nt: TGTGCCTGGAGTGCAGGGAGGGCATACGAGCAGTACTTC; CDR3aa: CAWSAGRAYEQYF
abundance: few; v_gene: TRBV7-9; d_gene: NA; j_gene: TRBJ2-1; CDR3nt: TGTGCCAGCAGGAGTGGGGGCGCAGGGGTCTACAATGAGCAGTTCTTC; CDR3aa: CASRSGGAGVYNEQFF
abundance: few; v_gene: TRBV6-6; d_gene: TRBD1; j_gene: TRBJ2-7; CDR3nt: TGTGCCAGCAGCTGGGACAGCTACGAGCAGTACTTC; CDR3aa: CASSWDSYEQYF
abundance: once; v_gene: TRBV10-3; d_gene: TRBD1; j_gene: TRBJ2-1; CDR3nt: TGTGCCATCAGTCCAGGGACAGGCTCCTACAATGAGCAGTTCTTC; CDR3aa: CAISPGTGSYNEQFF
abundance: once; v_gene: TRBV6-1; d_gene: NA; j_gene: TRBJ1-2; CDR3nt: TGTGCCACCCCGGCGGGTTTGGCACTTGGCTACACCTTC; CDR3aa: CATPAGLALGYTF
abundance: NA; v_gene: TRBV6-5; d_gene: NA; j_gene: TRBJ2-7; CDR3nt: TGTGCCAGCAGTTACTTGCGGGGGCGGTACGAGCAGTACTTC; CDR3aa: CASSYLRGRYEQYF
abundance: NA; v_gene: TRBV2; d_gene: NA; j_gene: TRBJ1-5; CDR3nt: TGTGCCAGCAGTTCCACTGGGGGGAATCAGCCCCAGCATTTT; CDR3aa: CASSSTGGNQPQHF
abundance: NA; v_gene: TRBV25-1; d_gene: TRBD2; j_gene: TRBJ2-7; CDR3nt: TGTGCCAGCAGTGGCTCCGGGACTAGCGGGAGAAGGAGCGAGCAGTACTTC; CDR3aa: CASSGSGTSGRRSEQYF
abundance: NA; v_gene: TRBV7-3; d_gene: TRBD2; j_gene: TRBJ2-3; CDR3nt: TGTGCCAGCAGCTTAACTGGACTAGCGATAGATACGCAGTATTTT; CDR3aa: CASSLTGLAIDTQYF
abundance: once; v_gene: TRBV7-3; d_gene: TRBD2; j_gene: TRBJ2-2; CDR3nt: TGTGCCAGCAGCTTGGGCTCTAGACTAGCCTCGAACCCCGGGGAGCTGTTTTTT; CDR3aa: CASSLGSRLASNPGELFF
abundance: NA; v_gene: TRBV30; d_gene: NA; j_gene: TRBJ1-2; CDR3nt: TGTGCAACGGGGGTAAACTATGGCTACACCTTC; CDR3aa: CATGVNYGYTF
abundance: NA; v_gene: TRBV4-3; d_gene: NA; j_gene: TRBJ1-1; CDR3nt: TGCGCCAGCAGTCTTCTCTCCGGGACAGAAGCTTTCTTT; CDR3aa: CASSLLSGTEAFF